This is a list of T cell receptor beta chains from one sample in a study of cytomegalovirus exposure and HLA in healthy donors. Here immunoSEQ multiplex PCR was the method, and the copy in TCRdb shows in-frame clones only, minus some. The table has about 170,000 clones, around 68% seen once; the top ten hold approximately 1.4%. The sample was PBMCs. Receptors originate from a girl aged 5 to 17 in good health and CMV-seronegative. The CDR3 runs from the conserved cysteine through the conserved F or W. D genes are given only for firm matches. Expanded clones are given a class, and other clones once, few, many or no size at all.

>TRBD2|TRBV5-6|-|TRBJ2-5
CASWGTSGETQYF
TGTGCCAGCTGGGGGACTAGCGGGGAGACCCAGTACTTC
>-|TRBV9|-|TRBJ1-1
CASSATGVAEAFF
TGTGCCAGCAGCGCGACAGGTGTGGCTGAAGCTTTCTTT
>-|TRBV7-2|-|TRBJ2-1
CASSYGGGGNEQFF
TGTGCCAGCAGCTACGGAGGGGGGGGTAATGAGCAGTTCTTC
>-|TRBV12-5|-|TRBJ2-1
CASATHSGDEQFF
TGTGCTAGTGCCACTCACTCAGGGGATGAGCAGTTCTTC
>-|TRBV5-1|-|TRBJ1-1
CASSLAEVTAGHTEAFF
TGCGCCAGCAGCTTGGCCGAGGTAACAGCAGGGCACACTGAAGCTTTCTTT
>-|TRBV12-1|-|TRBJ2-5
CASSVKPRGETQYF
TGTGCCAGCAGCGTTAAACCTAGGGGAGAGACCCAGTACTTC
>TRBD1|TRBV29-1|once|TRBJ1-2
CSVRDRGGHGYTF
TGCAGCGTTCGGGACAGGGGAGGGCATGGCTACACCTTC
>-|TRBV7-7|-|TRBJ2-2
CASSSGHSSGELFF
TGTGCTAGCAGCTCGGGACACTCGTCCGGGGAGCTGTTTTTT
>TRBD2|TRBV5-4|-|TRBJ2-1
CASSLVTSGGEQFF
TGTGCCAGCAGCTTGGTGACTAGCGGAGGTGAGCAGTTCTTC
>TRBD1|TRBV6-5|few|TRBJ1-1
CASTTPGQGRTEAFF
TGTGCCAGCACTACACCGGGACAGGGGAGAACTGAAGCTTTCTTT
>TRBD2|TRBV5-1|few|TRBJ2-1
CASSMTSGILNEQFF
TGCGCCAGCAGCATGACTAGCGGGATTCTCAATGAGCAGTTCTTC
>-|TRBV23-1|-|TRBJ1-1
CASSQSGARWITEAFF
TGCGCCAGCAGTCAATCGGGAGCCCGGTGGATCACTGAAGCTTTCTTT
>-|TRBV28|-|TRBJ1-4
CASSFLESNEKLFF
TGTGCCAGCAGTTTCCTAGAAAGTAATGAAAAACTGTTTTTT
>TRBD1|TRBV13|-|TRBJ2-7
CASSLGTGYEQYF
TGTGCCAGCAGCTTAGGGACAGGGTACGAGCAGTACTTC
>-|TRBV7-3|few|TRBJ1-1
CASSLTGINTEAFF
TGTGCCAGCAGCTTAACCGGGATAAACACTGAAGCTTTCTTT
>-|TRBV21-1|-|TRBJ1-4
CASRPGQPSAAEKLFF
TGTGCCAGCAGACCGGGACAGCCTTCAGCGGCGGAAAAACTGTTTTTT
>-|TRBV7-9|-|TRBJ1-5
CASSFQEDQPQHF
TGTGCCAGCAGCTTTCAGGAGGATCAGCCCCAGCATTTT
>TRBD2|TRBV5-1|-|TRBJ2-1
CASSLSASGGARSVDEQFF
TGCGCCAGCAGCTTGTCGGCTAGCGGGGGAGCCCGTAGTGTGGACGAGCAGTTCTTC
>-|TRBV25-1|-|TRBJ2-7
CASSEYNRALEQYF
TGTGCCAGCAGTGAATACAACAGGGCCCTGGAGCAGTACTTC
>-|TRBV5-5|few|TRBJ1-5
CASSSTGAQPQHF
TGTGCCAGCAGCTCCACGGGAGCTCAGCCCCAGCATTTT
>-|TRBV2|-|TRBJ2-7
CASSAATRGGGYEQYF
TGTGCCAGCAGTGCGGCGACGAGGGGGGGCGGCTACGAGCAGTACTTC